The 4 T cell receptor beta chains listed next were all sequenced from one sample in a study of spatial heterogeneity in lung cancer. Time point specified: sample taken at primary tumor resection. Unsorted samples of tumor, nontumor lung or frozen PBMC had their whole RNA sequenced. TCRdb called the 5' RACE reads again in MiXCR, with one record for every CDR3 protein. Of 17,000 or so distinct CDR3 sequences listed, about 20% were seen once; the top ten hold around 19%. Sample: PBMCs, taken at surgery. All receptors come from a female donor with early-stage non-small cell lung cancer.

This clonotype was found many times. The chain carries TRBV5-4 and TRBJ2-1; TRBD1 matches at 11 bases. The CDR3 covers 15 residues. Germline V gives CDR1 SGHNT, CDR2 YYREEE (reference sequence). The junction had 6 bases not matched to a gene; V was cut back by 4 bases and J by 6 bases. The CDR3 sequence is CASSRRDRGINEQFF. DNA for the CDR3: TGTGCCAGCAGCCGCCGGGACAGGGGGATCAATGAGCAGTTCTTC. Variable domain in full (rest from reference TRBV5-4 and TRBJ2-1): ETGVTQSPTHLIKTRGQQVTLRCSSQSGHNTVSWYQQALGQGPQFIFQYYREEENGRGNFPPRFSGLQFPNYSSELNVNALELDDSALYLCASSRRDRGINEQFFGPGTRLTVL.

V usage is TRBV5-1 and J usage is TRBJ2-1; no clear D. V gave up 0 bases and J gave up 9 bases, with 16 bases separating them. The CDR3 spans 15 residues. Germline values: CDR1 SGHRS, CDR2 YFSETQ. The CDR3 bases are TGCGCCAGCAGCTTGGGCGGCCCCCGCATAATTGAGCAGTTCTTC. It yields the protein CASSLGGPRIIEQFF.

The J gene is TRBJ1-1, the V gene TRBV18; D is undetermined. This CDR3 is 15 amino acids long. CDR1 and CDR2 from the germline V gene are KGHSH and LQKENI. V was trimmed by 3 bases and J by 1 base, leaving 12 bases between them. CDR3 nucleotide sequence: TGTGCCAGCTCACCGGCATGGGGAAGGAACACTGAAGCTTTCTTT. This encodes CASSPAWGRNTEAFF.

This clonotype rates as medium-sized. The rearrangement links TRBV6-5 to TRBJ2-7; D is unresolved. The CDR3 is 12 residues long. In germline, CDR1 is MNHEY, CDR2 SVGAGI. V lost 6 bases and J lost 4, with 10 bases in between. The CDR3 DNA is TGTGCCAGCAGCCCTTCCTCGTACGAGCAGTACTTC. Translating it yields CASSPSSYEQYF.